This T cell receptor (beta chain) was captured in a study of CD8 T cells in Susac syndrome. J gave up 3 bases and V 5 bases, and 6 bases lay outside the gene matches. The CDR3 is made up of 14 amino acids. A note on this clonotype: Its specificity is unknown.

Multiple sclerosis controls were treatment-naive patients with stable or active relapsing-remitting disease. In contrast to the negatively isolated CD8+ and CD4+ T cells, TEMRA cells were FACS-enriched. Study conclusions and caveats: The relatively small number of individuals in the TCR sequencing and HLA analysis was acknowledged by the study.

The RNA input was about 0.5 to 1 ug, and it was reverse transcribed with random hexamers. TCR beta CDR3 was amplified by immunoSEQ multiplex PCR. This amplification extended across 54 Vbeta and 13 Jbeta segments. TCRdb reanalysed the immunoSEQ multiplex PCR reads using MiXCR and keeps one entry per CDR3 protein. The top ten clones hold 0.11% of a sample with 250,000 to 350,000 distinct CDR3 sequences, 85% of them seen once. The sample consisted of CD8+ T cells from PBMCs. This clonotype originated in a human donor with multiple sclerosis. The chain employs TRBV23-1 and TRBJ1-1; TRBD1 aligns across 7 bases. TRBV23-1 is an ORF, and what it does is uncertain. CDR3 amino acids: CASSGPDRDTEAFF. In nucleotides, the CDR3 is TGCGCCAGCAGTGGGCCAGACAGGGACACTGAAGCTTTCTTT.